Detailed here is one TCR beta chain. This entry comes from a study of cytomegalovirus exposure and HLA in healthy donors. Amplification used 60 Vbeta primers and 13 Jbeta primers. Here immunoSEQ multiplex PCR was the method, and the copy in TCRdb shows in-frame clones only, minus some. The table shows approximately 150,000 clones, with approximately 80% occurring only once. The sequence was obtained from a woman aged 40 to 55 in good health and CMV-seropositive. The specimen sequenced was PBMCs.

The CDR3 reads CASSFFGSTDTQYF. The CDR3 nucleotides are TGTGCCAGCAGTTTCTTCGGTAGCACAGATACGCAGTATTTT. This chain links TRBV27 with TRBJ2-3, with D hard to call. Trimming left V 3 bases short and J 0 bases short, with 7 bases between. This CDR3 spans 14 amino acids. Germline-derived CDR1 and CDR2 are MNHEY and SMNVEV (reference sequence).